One and the same sample provided the 25 T cell receptor beta chains below, sequenced in a study of T cells after yellow fever vaccination. One entry per CDR3 protein results from TCRdb running MiXCR on the 5' RACE reads. The sample carries tens of thousands of distinct CDR3 sequences, roughly 7.3% recorded once. The material sequenced was CD8+ T cells sorted from PBMCs, taken around 16 days after the first yellow fever vaccination. These receptors were taken from a man younger than 35 who received the YFV17D yellow fever vaccine.

This clonotype was seen at least ten times. The J gene is TRBJ2-2, the V gene TRBV12-3 or TRBV12-4; D remains unclear. CDR3 length: 17 residues. Trimming removed 7 bases from V and 0 bases from J, with 18 bases in between. CDR3 in DNA: TGTGCCAGCACCCGCTTTTCACCTTTCGCGAACACCGGGGAGCTGTTTTTT. Its protein product is CASTRFSPFANTGELFF.

J is TRBJ1-5 and V is TRBV19; the D is unclear. Germline V gives CDR1 LNHDA, CDR2 SQIVND (reference sequence). The V end lost 7 bases, the J end lost 4 bases, and 20 bases lay between the germline ends. The CDR3 extends over 16 amino acids. This CDR3 is CASNDRATGSNQPQHF. The CDR3 DNA reads as TGTGCCAGTAATGACCGGGCTACCGGGAGTAATCAGCCCCAGCATTTT.

V usage is TRBV5-8 and J usage is TRBJ2-7; no clear D gene. The V end was cut by 7 bases, the J end by 3 bases, with 14 bases between. This CDR3 contains 13 residues. CDR1 is SGHTS and CDR2 is YDEGEE in the germline V gene. The CDR3 DNA reads TGTGCCAGCGGCCCTGGAGTGCTCTACGAGCAGTACGTC. Its protein is CASGPGVLYEQYV.

This clonotype was counted many times. The gene calls are TRBV14 and TRBJ2-1; 8 bases are a match to TRBD1. CDR1 and CDR2 (germline): SGHDN, FVKESK. The CDR3 has 13 residues. The V segment lost 4 bases and the J segment 7 bases; nucleotides outside the gene matches: 3. CDR3 sequence (DNA): TGTGCCAGCAGCCGAGACAGGGGAAATGAGCAGTTCTTC. It is translated as CASSRDRGNEQFF.

This clonotype has ten or more counts. The J gene is TRBJ2-2, the V gene TRBV20-1; D might be TRBD2 (6 bases). The CDR3 runs to 15 residues. Germline V lookup: CDR1 DFQATT, CDR2 SNEGSKA (reference sequence). V lost 3 bases to trimming and J lost 2 bases, with 13 bases between them. The CDR3 region is CSAREEEGNTGELFF. The CDR3 nucleotides are TGCAGTGCTAGGGAGGAGGAGGGCAACACCGGGGAGCTGTTTTTT.

The sample holds many counts of this clonotype. This chain uses TRBV27 with TRBJ2-7, with D unclear. The CDR3 consists of 13 residues. Germline lookup yields CDR1 MNHEY and CDR2 SMNVEV (reference sequence). The ends were cut back, 0 bases at V and 2 bases at J, with 5 bases in the middle. CDR3 nucleotides: TGTGCCAGCAGTTTATCACGGACCTACGAGCAGTACTTC. Residues: CASSLSRTYEQYF.

The rearrangement links TRBV7-2 to TRBJ2-7, with 7 bases fitting TRBD1. Germline CDR1 and CDR2: SGHTA and FQGNSA. This CDR3 has 14 residues. Germline trimming cut 5 bases from V and 3 bases from J; bases unmatched to any gene: 7. CDR3 nucleotide sequence: TGTGCCAGCAGCCACCGGGACAGACACTACGAGCAGTACTTC. It specifies CASSHRDRHYEQYF. The full variable domain, completed using reference TRBV7-2 and TRBJ2-7, is GAGVSQSPSNKVTEKGKDVELRCDPISGHTALYWYRQSLGQGLEFLIYFQGNSAPDKSGLPSDRFSAERTGGSVSTLTIQRTQQEDSAVYLCASSHRDRHYEQYFGPGTRLTVT.

This clonotype was recorded many times. This chain connects TRBV4-2 to TRBJ2-3; 9 nucleotides match TRBD1. V dropped 1 base and J dropped 2; count of bases not matched to a gene: 13. Looked up from germline, CDR1 is LGHNA and CDR2 is YNFKEQ. The CDR3 has 19 residues. In DNA, the CDR3 is TGTGCCAGCAGCCAAGCCGTAGGGGACAGGGCGGCCTACACAGATACGCAGTATTTT. Protein: CASSQAVGDRAAYTDTQYF.

This clonotype was recorded many times. The chain employs TRBV5-6 and TRBJ2-1; D possibly corresponds to TRBD2 (7 bases). The CDR3 is 16 amino acids. With 0 bases removed from V and 9 bases from J, the gap between germline ends came to 19 bases. The germline gives CDR1 SGHDT, CDR2 YYEEEE. CDR3 sequence reads: CASSLALWGGHGEQFF. The DNA for the CDR3 is TGTGCCAGCAGCTTGGCCTTGTGGGGGGGCCACGGTGAGCAGTTCTTC.

This clonotype came up many times. The V gene is TRBV5-5, the J gene TRBJ1-2, with D hard to call. In germline, CDR1 is SGHKS, CDR2 YYEKEE (reference sequence). The CDR3 is 16 amino acids. V was shortened by 0 bases and J by 3 bases, with 15 bases between the two germline ends. The CDR3 coding sequence is TGTGCCAGCAGCTTGGATGCAGAGCCCATTTACTATGGCTACACCTTC. This encodes CASSLDAEPIYYGYTF.

The V gene is TRBV7-2, the J gene TRBJ2-7, with D perhaps given as TRBD1 or TRBD2 (7 bases each). CDR3 length: 14 amino acids. V shed 3 bases and J shed 2 bases, with 11 bases lying between them. Germline loops: CDR1 SGHTA, CDR2 FQGNSA. The CDR3 coding sequence is TGTGCCAGCAGCTTCGCAGGGGGGGCCTACGAGCAGTACTTC. Its protein is CASSFAGGAYEQYF.

This clonotype was counted ten times or more. The DNA for the CDR3 is TGCGCCAGCAGCTTGCTGAGCTCCTACGAGCAGTACTTC. This encodes CASSLLSSYEQYF. This chain links TRBV5-1 with TRBJ2-7; D gene uncertain. Deletions cut 1 base from V and 0 bases from J, with 5 bases between. Per the germline V gene, CDR1 is SGHRS and CDR2 is YFSETQ. This CDR3 contains 13 residues.

This clonotype was recorded many times. This chain links TRBV27 with TRBJ2-3; 7 bases align to TRBD2. Germline V gene sequence: CDR1 MNHEY, CDR2 SMNVEV (reference sequence). The CDR3 runs 18 residues. Trimming removed 0 bases from V and 4 bases from J; junction bases left unmatched: 13. CDR3 DNA sequence: TGTGCCAGCAGTTTATCGAAGGGTGTTAGGGCGGGGGCAGATACGCAGTATTTT. Its translation: CASSLSKGVRAGADTQYF.

This clonotype has at least ten counts. The J gene is TRBJ2-6, the V gene TRBV11-2; 11 bases are shared with TRBD2. This CDR3 contains 18 residues. V lost 4 bases to trimming and J lost 0 bases; unmatched junction nucleotides: 5. Germline V gene lookup returns CDR1 SGHAT and CDR2 FQNNGV. The CDR3 DNA reads as TGTGCCAGCAGCTGGCCTGGGACTAGCGGCTCTGGGGCCAACGTCCTGACTTTC. Its protein is CASSWPGTSGSGANVLTF.

In this sample, this clonotype turned up a few times. The chain links TRBV25-1 to TRBJ2-6; D possibly corresponds to TRBD1 (6 bases). The germline V gene has CDR1 MGHDK and CDR2 SYGVNS. The ends were cut back, 0 bases at V and 2 bases at J, with 8 bases in the middle. The CDR3 spans 16 residues. As DNA, the CDR3 is TGTGCCAGCAGTGAATACTACAGGGCTGGGGCCAACGTCCTGACTTTC. Translating gives CASSEYYRAGANVLTF.

This clonotype was seen at least ten times. The chain couples TRBV4-1 to TRBJ2-1; 9 nucleotides line up with TRBD1. V lost 1 base, J lost 8 bases, and 6 bases stayed unmatched. Per germline, CDR1 MGHRA and CDR2 YSYEKL. The CDR3 contains 15 residues. This CDR3 reads CASSQVLQGADEQFF. The CDR3 DNA follows: TGCGCCAGCAGCCAAGTGCTACAGGGGGCGGATGAGCAGTTCTTC.

This clonotype was counted ten times or more. The CDR3 loop reads CASSPPGGRAKNIQYF. In DNA, the CDR3 is TGTGCCAGCAGCCCCCCCGGGGGGCGCGCCAAAAACATTCAGTACTTC. This chain uses TRBV7-2 with TRBJ2-4, with D perhaps TRBD2 (7 bases). Trimming removed 5 bases at V and 1 base at J, with 15 bases between. Per germline, CDR1 SGHTA and CDR2 FQGNSA. The CDR3 contains 16 residues.

This clonotype was counted ten times or more. The V and J genes are TRBV7-3 and TRBJ2-5, with 9 bases identical to TRBD2. The CDR3 loop spans 16 amino acids. Germline assignment: CDR1 SGHTA and CDR2 FQGTGA. V lost 0 bases to trimming and J lost 5 bases; unmatched junction nucleotides: 7. The DNA of the CDR3 is TGTGCCAGCAGCTTAACAGGCGGGGGGGCCCGGGAGACCCAGTACTTC. Amino acids: CASSLTGGGARETQYF.

This clonotype appeared many times. The V call is TRBV7-9, the J call TRBJ2-1; D remains ambiguous. The germline gives CDR1 SEHNR, CDR2 FQNEAQ (reference sequence). V shed 3 bases and J shed 7 bases, with 4 bases lying between them. This CDR3 region has 11 residues. The DNA of the CDR3 is TGTGCCAGCAGCTTTAGGAATGAGCAGTTCTTC. Translation: CASSFRNEQFF.

Comments on this clonotype: Since a much larger clone is just one base distant, this may be a read error. This sequence joins TRBV12-3 or TRBV12-4 and TRBJ1-1; 7 nucleotides align to TRBD1. This CDR3 comprises 16 residues. V was clipped by 3 bases and J by 4 bases; unmatched bases: 11. This CDR3 reads CASSFIGAPGGTEAFF. CDR3 sequence (DNA): TGTGCCAGCAGTTTCATAGGAGCCCCAGGGGGCACTGAAGCTTTCTTT.

This clonotype was observed at least ten times. V and J are TRBV5-1 and TRBJ2-2; 13 positions match TRBD2. This CDR3 contains 17 residues. Trimming at V came to 4 bases and at J to 2 bases, leaving 5 bases not matched to a gene. Germline V CDR1 and CDR2: SGHRS, YFSETQ. CDR3 in DNA: TGCGCCAGCAGCACGGGACTAGCGGGGAAAAACACCGGGGAGCTGTTTTTT. Its translation is CASSTGLAGKNTGELFF.

This clonotype was recorded at least ten times. The chain couples TRBV7-9 to TRBJ2-2, with D uncertain. V shed 5 bases and J shed 5 bases, with 6 bases lying between them. There are 12 residues in the CDR3. Per germline, CDR1 SEHNR and CDR2 FQNEAQ (reference sequence). CDR3 region: CASSVGTGELFF. The DNA for the CDR3 is TGTGCCAGCAGCGTGGGGACCGGGGAGCTGTTTTTT.

In regard to this clonotype: A much larger clone differs by one base, so this may be a read error. The chain carries TRBV7-9 and TRBJ2-5, with 11 bases lining up with TRBD2. Germline V CDR1 and CDR2: SEHNR, FQNEAQ (reference sequence). The CDR3 is made up of 14 amino acids. The V gene end was trimmed by 5 bases and the J gene end by 5 bases; junction bases not matched to a gene: 4. The CDR3 spells CASSNGLAGETQYF. DNA of the CDR3: TGTGCCAGCAGCAACGGACTAGCGGGCGAGACCCAGTACTTC.

At least ten counts were recorded for this clonotype. The chain combines TRBV4-1 with TRBJ1-2; D unclear. The CDR3 length is 16 residues. Germline CDR1 MGHRA, CDR2 YSYEKL. The germline V and J ends were trimmed by 1 base and 4 bases, with 16 bases remaining between them. In DNA form, the CDR3 reads TGCGCCAGCAGCCAAGTCGAGGGAGGTGAGAGCTATGGCTACACCTTC. Protein sequence: CASSQVEGGESYGYTF.

This clonotype was recorded a few times. The gene calls are TRBV5-5 and TRBJ2-7; the match to TRBD1 covers 7 bases. Germline lookup yields CDR1 SGHKS and CDR2 YYEKEE (reference sequence). The CDR3 runs to 15 residues. V trimming: 5 bases; J trimming: 2 bases; junction bases outside the gene matches: 10. The chain's CDR3 is CASRRGRNRPYEQYV. As DNA, the CDR3 is TGTGCCAGCAGGAGGGGGCGGAACCGTCCCTACGAGCAGTACGTC.